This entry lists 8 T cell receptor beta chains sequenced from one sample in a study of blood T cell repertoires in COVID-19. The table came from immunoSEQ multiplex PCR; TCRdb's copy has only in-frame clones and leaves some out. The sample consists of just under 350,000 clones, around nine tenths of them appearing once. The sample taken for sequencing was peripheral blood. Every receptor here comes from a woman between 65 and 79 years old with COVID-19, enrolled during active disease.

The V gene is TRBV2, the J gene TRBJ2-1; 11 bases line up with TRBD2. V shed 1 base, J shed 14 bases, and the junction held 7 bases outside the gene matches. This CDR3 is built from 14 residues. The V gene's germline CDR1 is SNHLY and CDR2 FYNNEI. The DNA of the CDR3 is TGTGCCAGCAGTGAAGGGCTAGCGGGGGGCACGGAGTTCTTC. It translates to CASSEGLAGGTEFF.

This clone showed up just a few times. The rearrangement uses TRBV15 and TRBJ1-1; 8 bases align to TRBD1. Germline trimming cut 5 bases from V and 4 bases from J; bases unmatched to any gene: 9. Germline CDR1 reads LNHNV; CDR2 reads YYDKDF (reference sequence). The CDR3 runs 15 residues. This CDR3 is CATSSHLGTGTEAFF. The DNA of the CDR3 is TGTGCCACCAGCTCCCACTTGGGGACAGGCACTGAAGCTTTCTTT.

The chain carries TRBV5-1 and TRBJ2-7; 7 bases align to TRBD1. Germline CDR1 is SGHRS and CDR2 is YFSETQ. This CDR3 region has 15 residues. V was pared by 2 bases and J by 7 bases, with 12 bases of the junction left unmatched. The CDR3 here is CASSFDRVNGWEQYF. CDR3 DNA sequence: TGCGCCAGCAGCTTTGACAGGGTAAATGGATGGGAGCAGTACTTC.

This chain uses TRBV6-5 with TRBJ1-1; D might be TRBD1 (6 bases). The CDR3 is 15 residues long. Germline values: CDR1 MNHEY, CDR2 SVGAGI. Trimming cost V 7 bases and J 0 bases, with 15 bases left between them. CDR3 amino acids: CASTKEGGMNTEAFF. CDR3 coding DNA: TGTGCCAGCACCAAGGAGGGGGGGATGAACACTGAAGCTTTCTTT.

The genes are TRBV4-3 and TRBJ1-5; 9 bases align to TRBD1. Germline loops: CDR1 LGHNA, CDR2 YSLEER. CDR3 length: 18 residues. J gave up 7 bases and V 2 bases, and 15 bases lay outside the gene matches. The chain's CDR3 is CASSQNHRDRVSGQPQHF. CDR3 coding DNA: TGCGCCAGCAGCCAAAATCACCGGGACAGGGTATCTGGACAGCCCCAGCATTTT.

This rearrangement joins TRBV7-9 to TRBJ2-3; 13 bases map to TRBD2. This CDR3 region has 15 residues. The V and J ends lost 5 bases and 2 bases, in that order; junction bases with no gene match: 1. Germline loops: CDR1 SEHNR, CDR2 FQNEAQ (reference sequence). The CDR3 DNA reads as TGTGCCAGCAGCGGACTAGCGGGGGTCACAGATACGCAGTATTTT. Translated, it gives CASSGLAGVTDTQYF.

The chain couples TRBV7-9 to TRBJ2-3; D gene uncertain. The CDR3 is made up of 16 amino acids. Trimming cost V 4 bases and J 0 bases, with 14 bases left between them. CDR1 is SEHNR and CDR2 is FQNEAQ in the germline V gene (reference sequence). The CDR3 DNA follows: TGTGCCAGCAGCTCAGCCCTGGGCCCTAGCACAGATACGCAGTATTTT. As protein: CASSSALGPSTDTQYF.

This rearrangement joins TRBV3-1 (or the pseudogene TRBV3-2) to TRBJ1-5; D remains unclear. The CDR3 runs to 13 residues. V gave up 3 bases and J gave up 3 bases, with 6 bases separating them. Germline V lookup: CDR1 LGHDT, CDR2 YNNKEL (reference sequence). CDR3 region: CASSHGANQPQHF. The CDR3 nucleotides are TGTGCCAGCAGCCACGGAGCCAATCAGCCCCAGCATTTT.